This T cell receptor (beta chain) derives from a study of T-cell memory formation after mild COVID-19. Study outcomes and limitations: Memory from before infection featured some responding clones, which suggests cross-reactive memory joined. From day 15 to 85, contracting clones were balanced between CD4 and CD8, whereas later expanders leaned toward CD4+. Contracting CD4+ clones lay largely in CM and EM, with CD8+ ones residing in EMRA.

TCRdb reprocessed the 5' RACE reads with MiXCR, giving one entry per CDR3 protein. The sample has 130,000 to 150,000 distinct CDR3 sequences; 15% to 20% are singletons. About this clonotype: Its antigen is currently unknown.

The V gene's germline CDR1 is DFQATT and CDR2 SNEGSKA (reference sequence). The germline V and J ends were trimmed by 5 bases and 0 bases, with 18 bases remaining between them. The CDR3 extends over 16 amino acids. This receptor was identified in an adult woman who had mild COVID-19 (a few samples of this study predate the infection). Cell type and time point are not known. V usage is TRBV20-1 and J usage is TRBJ2-3; D uncertain. The sample was PBMCs or a T cell subset sorted from them (not recorded which). CDR3 residues: CSAPLDLLVSTDTQYF. The CDR3 nucleotides read TGCAGTGCTCCACTTGATTTACTCGTTAGCACAGATACGCAGTATTTT.